The rows below give T cell receptor beta chains drawn from one sample of a study of control samples from healthy donors and cancer patients. Some clones are missing from TCRdb's copy, which holds only in-frame ones; the method was immunoSEQ multiplex PCR. The top ten hold 1% to 1.4% of the sample, which has some 120,000 clones, 75% to 90% seen once. Sequenced input: PBMCs. The source of these receptors is a woman aged 50 to 60 with colorectal cancer. CDR3s include the opening cysteine and the closing phenylalanine or tryptophan. D genes are given only for firm matches. Clone size, where shown, is once, few, many, or a class for clones that have expanded.

V gene	clone size	D gene	J gene	CDR3 protein	CDR3 DNA
TRBV12-3/TRBV12-4	.	.	TRBJ1-2	CASSWTVGYGYTF	TGTGCCAGCAGTTGGACGGTGGGCTATGGCTACACCTTC
TRBV2	.	.	TRBJ1-2	CASSGRAYGYTF	TGTGCCAGCAGTGGAAGGGCCTATGGCTACACCTTC
TRBV12-3/TRBV12-4	.	.	TRBJ1-1	CASSLTGNTEAFF	TGTGCCAGCAGCCTGACAGGGAACACTGAAGCTTTCTTT
TRBV5-1	.	.	TRBJ1-2	CASSLMGNRLGYTF	TGCGCCAGCAGCTTGATGGGGAACCGCCTTGGCTACACCTTC
TRBV24-1	.	.	TRBJ2-5	CATRALGVGQGTQYF	TGTGCCACCAGAGCTTTGGGCGTAGGGCAGGGGACCCAGTACTTC
TRBV21-1	.	.	TRBJ2-1	CASSNDRGIVILHNEQFF	TGTGCCAGCAGCAACGACAGGGGGATTGTAATACTCCACAATGAGCAGTTCTTC
TRBV19	.	TRBD1	TRBJ1-5	CASKDRVDQPQHF	TGTGCCAGTAAGGACAGGGTTGATCAGCCCCAGCATTTT
TRBV12-3/TRBV12-4	.	TRBD2	TRBJ2-3	CASSLDSGAAQYF	TGTGCCAGCAGTTTAGATAGCGGGGCTGCGCAGTATTTT
TRBV3-1/TRBV3-2	.	.	TRBJ1-1	CASSQSTEAFF	TGTGCCAGCAGCCAATCCACTGAAGCTTTCTTT
TRBV11-2	.	.	TRBJ2-1	CASRRDHNNEQFF	TGTGCCAGCCGACGGGACCACAACAATGAGCAGTTCTTC
TRBV10-3	.	TRBD2	TRBJ2-1	CAISVSPSGSNEQFF	TGTGCCATCAGTGTCAGTCCTAGCGGGAGCAATGAGCAGTTCTTC
TRBV28	.	.	TRBJ2-5	CASSGTQTQYF	TGTGCCAGCAGTGGCACCCAGACCCAGTACTTC
TRBV5-1	.	.	TRBJ2-7	CASKPLGSGPYEQYF	TGCGCCAGCAAACCCCTTGGCTCCGGACCGTACGAGCAGTACTTC
TRBV5-1	.	TRBD1	TRBJ1-6	CASSFGTGRTYNSPLHF	TGCGCCAGCAGCTTCGGGACAGGACGAACCTATAATTCACCCCTCCACTTT
TRBV2	.	.	TRBJ2-3	CASRGSSTDTQYF	TGTGCCAGCAGGGGGTCTAGCACAGATACGCAGTATTTT
TRBV10-1	.	.	TRBJ1-1	CASSVDRNTEAFF	TGCGCCAGCAGTGTGGACAGGAACACTGAAGCTTTCTTT
TRBV10-3	few	TRBD1	TRBJ1-1	CAITQTGMNTEAFF	TGTGCCATCACCCAGACAGGGATGAACACTGAAGCTTTCTTT
TRBV30	.	TRBD1	TRBJ2-2	CAWSGRDRGTEELFF	TGTGCCTGGAGTGGACGGGACAGGGGGACCGAGGAGCTGTTTTTT
TRBV11-2	.	.	TRBJ2-3	CASSLARDIWSSDTQYF	TGTGCCAGCAGCTTAGCCCGGGACATATGGTCCTCAGATACGCAGTATTTT
TRBV7-9	.	TRBD1	TRBJ2-5	CASRRQGTQETQYF	TGTGCCAGCAGAAGACAGGGGACCCAAGAGACCCAGTACTTC
TRBV5-1	.	TRBD1	TRBJ2-3	CASSTDRGEDTQYF	TGCGCCAGCAGCACCGACAGGGGCGAAGATACGCAGTATTTT
TRBV29-1	few	.	TRBJ1-1	CSVASNTEAFF	TGCAGCGTTGCCAGTAACACTGAAGCTTTCTTT
TRBV5-1	.	TRBD2	TRBJ2-2	CASSPGLAGGNTGELFF	TGCGCCAGCAGCCCAGGACTAGCGGGAGGGAACACCGGGGAGCTGTTTTTT
TRBV7-3	.	.	TRBJ1-1	CASSLEGEGNTEAFF	TGTGCCAGCAGCTTAGAAGGGGAAGGGAACACTGAAGCTTTCTTT
TRBV7-2	once	.	TRBJ2-7	CASSLVGSGTPYEQYF	TGTGCCAGCAGCTTAGTCGGCAGCGGAACCCCCTACGAGCAGTACTTC
TRBV5-6	.	TRBD1	TRBJ1-1	CASSSGGTGNTEAFF	TGTGCCAGCAGCTCGGGTGGGACAGGGAACACTGAAGCTTTCTTT
TRBV11-2	once	TRBD2	TRBJ2-3	CASSLLPPASGGDTQYF	TGTGCCAGCAGCTTATTGCCTCCGGCTAGCGGGGGTGATACGCAGTATTTT
TRBV27	.	.	TRBJ1-4	CASRQGLTNEKLFF	TGTGCCAGCAGGCAGGGACTAACTAATGAAAAACTGTTTTTT
TRBV27	.	.	TRBJ1-4	CASSLGAGEKLFF	TGTGCCAGCAGTTTGGGGGCAGGAGAAAAACTGTTTTTT
TRBV7-3	.	TRBD2	TRBJ2-7	CASSPGASGSYEQYF	TGTGCCAGCAGCCCAGGGGCTAGCGGGTCCTACGAGCAGTACTTC
TRBV11-2	.	.	TRBJ2-2	CASSYVLGTGELFF	TGTGCCAGCAGCTACGTACTGGGCACCGGGGAGCTGTTTTTT
TRBV6-5	.	TRBD1	TRBJ1-5	CASNPTGWGPQHF	TGTGCCAGCAACCCGACAGGGTGGGGGCCCCAGCATTTT
TRBV11-2	.	.	TRBJ1-5	CASSLRGGTNQPQHF	TGTGCCAGCAGCCTCCGGGGTGGGACCAATCAGCCCCAGCATTTT
TRBV4-2	.	TRBD2	TRBJ2-1	CASSQDYLLSGRGDEQFF	TGTGCCAGCAGCCAAGATTACCTACTTAGCGGGAGAGGGGATGAGCAGTTCTTC
TRBV10-3	.	TRBD1	TRBJ1-2	CAISEGTDYGYTF	TGTGCCATCAGTGAAGGGACAGACTATGGCTACACCTTC
TRBV7-9	.	TRBD2	TRBJ2-1	CASSLSLAGAFRQYNEQFF	TGTGCCAGCAGCTTAAGCCTAGCGGGGGCCTTCAGGCAGTACAATGAGCAGTTCTTC
TRBV3-1/TRBV3-2	.	.	TRBJ1-3	CASSPNWSSDTIYF	TGTGCCAGCAGCCCCAATTGGTCCTCGGACACCATATATTTT
TRBV15	.	TRBD1	TRBJ2-7	CATSTNRGLYEQYF	TGTGCCACCAGCACGAACAGGGGTTTATACGAGCAGTACTTC
TRBV3-1/TRBV3-2	.	.	TRBJ2-1	CASSQAESEQFF	TGTGCCAGCAGCCAAGCCGAGAGTGAGCAGTTCTTC
TRBV11-2	.	.	TRBJ2-7	CASSFEGRSYEQYF	TGTGCCAGCAGCTTCGAGGGAAGATCCTACGAGCAGTACTTC
TRBV5-6	.	TRBD1	TRBJ2-5	CASSSLVPGQGAWETQYF	TGTGCCAGCAGCTCCTTAGTCCCCGGACAGGGGGCATGGGAGACCCAGTACTTC
TRBV28	few	.	TRBJ1-2	CASSLMGRGYGYTF	TGTGCCAGCAGTTTGATGGGGAGGGGGTATGGCTACACCTTC
TRBV19	.	TRBD2	TRBJ2-2	CASSIDLREGNTGELFF	TGTGCCAGTAGTATAGATCTCAGGGAGGGGAACACCGGGGAGCTGTTTTTT
TRBV27	once	.	TRBJ2-3	CASKKLKEYF	TGTGCCAGCAAGAAACTGAAAGAGTATTTT
TRBV14	.	.	TRBJ2-1	CASSRPGRVSYNEQFF	TGTGCCAGCAGCCGCCCAGGAAGGGTGTCCTACAATGAGCAGTTCTTC
TRBV29-1	.	.	TRBJ1-2	CSVDRGNGYTF	TGCAGCGTCGATCGGGGGAATGGCTACACCTTC
TRBV5-1	.	TRBD1	TRBJ2-7	CASSNTGTGHYEQYF	TGCGCCAGCTCAAACACCGGGACAGGACACTACGAGCAGTACTTC
TRBV5-8	.	TRBD2	TRBJ2-2	CASSLGLAGETGELFF	TGTGCCAGCAGCTTAGGACTAGCGGGAGAGACCGGGGAGCTGTTTTTT
TRBV5-4	.	.	TRBJ2-1	CASSAAAGAISYNEQFF	TGTGCCAGCAGCGCGGCCGCAGGAGCTATCTCCTACAATGAGCAGTTCTTC